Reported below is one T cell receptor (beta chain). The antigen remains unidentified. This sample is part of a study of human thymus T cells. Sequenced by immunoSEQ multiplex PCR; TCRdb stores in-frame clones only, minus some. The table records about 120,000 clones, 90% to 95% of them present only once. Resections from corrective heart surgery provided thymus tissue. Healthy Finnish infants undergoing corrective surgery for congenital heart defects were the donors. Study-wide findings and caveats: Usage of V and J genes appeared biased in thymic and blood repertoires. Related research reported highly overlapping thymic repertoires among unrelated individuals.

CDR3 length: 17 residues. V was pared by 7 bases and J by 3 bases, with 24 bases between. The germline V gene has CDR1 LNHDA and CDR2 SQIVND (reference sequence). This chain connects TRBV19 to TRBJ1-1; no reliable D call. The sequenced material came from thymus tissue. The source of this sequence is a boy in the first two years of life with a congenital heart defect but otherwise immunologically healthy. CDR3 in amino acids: CASNYGGLGHTHTEAFF. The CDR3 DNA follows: TGTGCCAGTAATTATGGAGGTCTAGGTCATACCCACACTGAAGCTTTCTTT.